These 24 T cell receptor beta chains were all obtained from the same sample, sequenced in a study of shared clonotypes between healthy human individuals (dated by TCRdb to 2019 to 2021). Library preparation used the immunoSEQ multiplex PCR assay. In its TCRdb copy, this immuneACCESS table keeps in-frame sequences only and misses some clones. Where compared with another copy, unresolved V genes explain less than half of these, and the others have no known cause. For this sample there are roughly 720,000 clones; 90% appear just once. 30% to 35% of the sample comes from the top ten. The sample consisted of memory CD8+ T cells from PBMCs. Per the publication, the cell subset or site label means: CD45RO+ cells pooled with CCR7-negative TemRA cells. Receptor source: a young man in good health. Some clones in this sample may be carry-over from other donors' samples.

This clone was seen only once. This chain connects TRBV6-1 to TRBJ1-3; D is unclear. This CDR3 has 14 amino acids. Germline loops: CDR1 MNHNS, CDR2 SASEGT. Trimming left V 5 bases short and J 0 bases short, with 8 bases between. The CDR3 coding sequence is TGTGCCAGCAGTCCTACCGCCTCTGGAAACACCATATATTTT. It translates to CASSPTASGNTIYF.

V gene TRBV7-2 combines with J gene TRBJ1-5; 9 nucleotides match TRBD1. Germline V gene lookup returns CDR1 SGHTA and CDR2 FQGNSA. There are 17 residues in the CDR3. Trimming at V came to 2 bases and at J to 0 bases, leaving 5 bases not matched to a gene. The CDR3 region has the DNA TGTGCCAGCAGCTTACCTCGGACAGGGGATAGCAATCAGCCCCAGCATTTT. Its protein product is CASSLPRTGDSNQPQHF.

This rearrangement joins TRBV29-1 to TRBJ1-2; no clear D. The CDR3 is 15 amino acids. The V and J ends lost 3 bases and 4 bases respectively, with 18 bases between them. CDR1 and CDR2 (germline): SQVTM, ANQGSEA. Here the CDR3 DNA reads TGCAGCGTTGAGGTAATGGATGAGAATCTCTATGGCTACACCTTC. It is translated as CSVEVMDENLYGYTF.

J is TRBJ2-1 and V is TRBV4-3; 12 bases are shared with TRBD2. The CDR3 sequence is 18 residues long. Germline CDR1 LGHNA, CDR2 YSLEER. V lost 3 bases, J lost 10 bases, and 16 bases stayed unmatched. CDR3 nucleotide sequence: TGCGCCAGCAGCCACTCTCCTCCTCTAGCGGGAGGGCCGGGGGAGCAGTTCTTC. It is translated as CASSHSPPLAGGPGEQFF.

The rearrangement joins TRBV6-5 to TRBJ2-1, with 7 nucleotides matching TRBD1. The CDR3 has 14 amino acids. V shed 4 bases, J shed 2 bases, and the junction held 2 bases outside the gene matches. CDR1 is MNHEY and CDR2 is SVGAGI in the germline V gene. The CDR3 sequence is CASSFRGPYNEQFF. Here the CDR3 DNA reads TGTGCCAGCAGTTTTAGGGGGCCCTACAATGAGCAGTTCTTC.

V usage is TRBV11-2 and J usage is TRBJ2-7; TRBD1 agrees at 9 bases. The germline gives CDR1 SGHAT, CDR2 FQNNGV. The CDR3 has 15 amino acids. Trimming cost V 3 bases and J 4 bases; bases outside gene matches: 7. As DNA, the CDR3 is TGTGCCAGCAGCTTCAACGGCGGGACAGGGTACGAGCAGTACTTC. This codes for CASSFNGGTGYEQYF. Based on the CDR3 plus reference TRBV11-2 and TRBJ2-7, the full variable domain is EAGVAQSPRYKIIEKRQSVAFWCNPISGHATLYWYQQILGQGPKLLIQFQNNGVVDDSQLPKDRFSAERLKGVDSTLKIQPAKLEDSAVYLCASSFNGGTGYEQYFGPGTRLTVT.

The chain joins TRBV4-1 to TRBJ2-7, with no clear D. Germline loops: CDR1 MGHRA, CDR2 YSYEKL. The CDR3 is 15 residues long. V was clipped by 0 bases and J by 6 bases, with 15 bases between them. In nucleotides, the CDR3 is TGCGCCAGCAGCCAAGAGTATCCCTACACTCTCGAGCAGTACTTC. This codes for CASSQEYPYTLEQYF.

The CDR3 loop is CASSLGGSGYEQYF. CDR3 nucleotides: TGTGCCAGCAGCTTAGGTGGGTCGGGCTACGAGCAGTACTTC. The rearrangement links TRBV11-1 to TRBJ2-7, with D unclear. The germline V gene has CDR1 SGHAT and CDR2 FQDESV (reference sequence). The CDR3 sequence is 14 residues long. The V and J ends lost 1 base and 3 bases respectively, with 10 bases between them.

This clone appeared once. This chain links TRBV7-2 with TRBJ2-7; 7 bases line up with TRBD2. The CDR3 is made up of 13 amino acids. After removal of 7 bases from V and 2 bases from J, the junction contained 5 bases not matched to a gene. The germline CDR1 and CDR2 sequences are SGHTA and FQGNSA. The CDR3, as DNA: TGTGCCAGCACCAATGGACTAGCCTACGAGCAGTACTTC. It specifies CASTNGLAYEQYF.

V is TRBV28 and J is TRBJ2-3; possibly TRBD2 for D (6 bases). Germline CDR1 MDHEN, CDR2 SYDVKM. CDR3 size: 12 residues. This chain's CDR3 is CGPSVSTDTQYF. In DNA, the CDR3 is TGTGGGCCTAGCGTTAGCACAGATACGCAGTATTTT.

The rearrangement joins TRBV5-5 to TRBJ1-5; no clear D gene. This CDR3 comprises 13 residues. Trimming took off 6 bases at V and 5 bases at J, with 12 bases between the two ends. Per the germline V gene, CDR1 is SGHKS and CDR2 is YYEKEE (reference sequence). The CDR3 protein is CASNVREDQPQHF. The CDR3 DNA sequence: TGTGCCAGCAACGTACGGGAAGATCAGCCCCAGCATTTT.

V and J are TRBV30 and TRBJ2-5, with TRBD2 matching over 7 bases. The J call may be incorrect, as the DNA end agrees better with TRBJ2-7. The CDR3 covers 14 residues. CDR1 and CDR2 from the germline V gene are GTSNPN and SVGIG (reference sequence). For the CDR3, the DNA is TGTGCCTGGAAGTCGCCGGGAGGTCCCTACGAGCAGTACTTC. It translates to CAWKSPGGPYEQYF.

As DNA, the CDR3 is TGTGCCAGCAGTTTACAGCTAGATTTAGCCGGGGAGCTGTTTTTT. Translation gives CASSLQLDLAGELFF. The V gene is TRBV27, the J gene TRBJ2-2, with D uncertain. This CDR3 has 15 residues. With 2 bases removed from V and 6 bases from J, the gap between germline ends came to 13 bases. Germline lookup yields CDR1 MNHEY and CDR2 SMNVEV (reference sequence).

This clone was counted once. The V and J genes are TRBV27 and TRBJ2-7; 9 bases align to TRBD2. The V and J ends lost 9 bases and 1 base, in that order; junction bases with no gene match: 4. The germline CDR1 and CDR2 sequences are MNHEY and SMNVEV (reference sequence). There are 13 residues in the CDR3. The CDR3 coding sequence is TGTGCCAGTTCGGGACTAGCTTCCTACGAGCAGTACTTC. As protein: CASSGLASYEQYF.

The chain links TRBV6-5 to TRBJ1-2; no firm D call. The length of the CDR3 is 14 residues. CDR1 is MNHEY and CDR2 is SVGAGI in the germline V gene. The V and J ends lost 4 bases and 4 bases respectively, with 13 bases between them. The DNA of the CDR3 is TGTGCCAGCAGTTGGTGGGGAGAGGGCTATGGCTACACCTTC. It yields the protein CASSWWGEGYGYTF.

In regard to this clone: Compared with germline, one end of the junction differs, possibly owing to a read error. J is TRBJ1-2 and V is TRBV29-1; D possibly corresponds to TRBD1 (6 bases). Looked up from germline, CDR1 is SQVTM and CDR2 is ANQGSEA. The CDR3 is 17 residues long. The chain's CDR3 is CSAEELARGLHYGGYTF. The CDR3, as DNA: TGCAGCGCTGAAGAGTTGGCCAGGGGATTACACTATGGGGGCTACACCTTC.

The chain combines TRBV11-2 with TRBJ2-3; possibly TRBD2 for D (6 bases). Trimming took off 6 bases at V and 0 bases at J, with 13 bases between the two ends. CDR1 SGHAT and CDR2 FQNNGV come from the germline V gene. The CDR3 spans 15 residues. The CDR3 DNA is TGTGCCAGCAGGTCACGGAGCGGGAGCACAGATACGCAGTATTTT. Protein product: CASRSRSGSTDTQYF.

This clone was seen a single time. This CDR3 is also generated by other DNA sequences in the sample. The rearrangement joins TRBV4-1 to TRBJ1-5; a possible D gene is TRBD1 (5 bases). The CDR3 runs 14 residues. V lost 1 base, J lost 2 bases, and 6 bases lay in between. Germline V gene lookup returns CDR1 MGHRA and CDR2 YSYEKL. The CDR3 here is CASSQVGGNQPQHF. In DNA, the CDR3 is TGCGCCAGCAGCCAAGTAGGGGGCAATCAGCCCCAGCATTTT.

The CDR3 nucleotides read TGCAGCGCTTTGGGACAGACGAAACACTCTGGGGCCAACGTCCTGACTTTC. Its translation is CSALGQTKHSGANVLTF. The rearrangement links TRBV29-1 to TRBJ2-6; 7 bases align to TRBD1. The CDR3 runs 17 residues. J lost 0 bases, V lost 7 bases, and 12 bases had no gene match. The germline gives CDR1 SQVTM, CDR2 ANQGSEA. The complete variable domain, with remaining parts taken from reference TRBV29-1 and TRBJ2-6, reads SAVISQKPSRDICQRGTSLTIQCQVDSQVTMMFWYRQQPGQSLTLIATANQGSEATYESGFVIDKFPISRPNLTFSTLTVSNMSPEDSSIYLCSALGQTKHSGANVLTFGAGSRLTVL.

The gene calls are TRBV28 and TRBJ2-3, with unresolved D. V shed 2 bases and J shed 3 bases, with 6 bases lying between them. CDR3 length equals 13 residues. Germline V gene sequence: CDR1 MDHEN, CDR2 SYDVKM. In nucleotides, the CDR3 is TGTGCCAGCAGTTTAGACCTAACAGATACGCAGTATTTT. This codes for CASSLDLTDTQYF.

The V gene is TRBV27, the J gene TRBJ1-2; the match to TRBD1 covers 8 bases. After removal of 2 bases from V and 3 bases from J, the junction contained 8 bases not matched to a gene. The CDR3 totals 16 residues. The germline V gene has CDR1 MNHEY and CDR2 SMNVEV (reference sequence). CDR3 protein: CASSLSLAGGDYGYTF. CDR3 DNA sequence: TGTGCCAGCAGTTTAAGCCTGGCAGGGGGCGACTATGGCTACACCTTC.

The chain carries TRBV4-1 and TRBJ1-1, with TRBD1 matching 7 bases. The CDR3 length is 13 residues. Germline CDR1 reads MGHRA; CDR2 reads YSYEKL. J gave up 0 bases and V 9 bases, and 4 bases lay outside the gene matches. CDR3 sequence: CASMGQMNTEAFF. The CDR3 DNA reads TGCGCCAGTATGGGACAGATGAACACTGAAGCTTTCTTT.

Of note for this clone: Other nucleotide sequences in the sample specify the same CDR3. This chain uses TRBV7-9 with TRBJ1-1; no clear D gene. CDR3 size: 13 residues. Trimming took off 6 bases at V and 3 bases at J, with 11 bases between the two ends. CDR1 SEHNR and CDR2 FQNEAQ come from the germline V gene (reference sequence). CDR3 residues: CASSLPGYTEAFF. For the CDR3, the DNA is TGTGCCAGCAGTCTTCCCGGCTACACTGAAGCTTTCTTT.

The chain joins TRBV10-1 to TRBJ2-7, with 7 positions matching TRBD2. Looked up from germline, CDR1 is WNHNN and CDR2 is SYGVQD (reference sequence). The CDR3 sequence is 15 residues long. Trimming at V came to 3 bases and at J to 2 bases, leaving 7 bases not matched to a gene. The CDR3 sequence is CASSDSAGPPYEQYF. The CDR3 nucleotides are TGCGCCAGCAGTGATTCAGCGGGACCCCCCTACGAGCAGTACTTC.